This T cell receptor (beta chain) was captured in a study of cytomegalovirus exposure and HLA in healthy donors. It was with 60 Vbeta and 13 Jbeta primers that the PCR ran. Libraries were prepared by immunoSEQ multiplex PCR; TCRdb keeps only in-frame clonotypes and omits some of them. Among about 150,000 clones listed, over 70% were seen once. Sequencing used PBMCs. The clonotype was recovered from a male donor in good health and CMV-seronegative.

The CDR3 DNA reads as TGTGCCAGCAGTTTAGGGACAGGGTTAGGCTATGGCTACACCTTC. Protein sequence: CASSLGTGLGYGYTF. The genes are TRBV28 and TRBJ1-2; TRBD1 agrees at 9 bases. Germline-derived CDR1 and CDR2 are MDHEN and SYDVKM. Trimming removed 2 bases from V and 4 bases from J; junction bases left unmatched: 5. This CDR3 has 15 amino acids.